This T cell receptor (beta chain) was profiled in a study of T cell repertoires in cytomegalovirus infection. In the study overall: In the study, CMV epitopes included recently identified HLA-C-restricted and well-studied HLA-B-restricted ones. Public TCR beta signatures provided an indication of both CMV infection and a matching HLA type.

Notes on the study in general: Of the TCR beta families, the public ones yielded a cumulative frequency that identified carriers of CMV plus the relevant HLA. HLA-C-restricted CMV clonotypes gave the most frequent clonotype in two of eight donors.

Trimming shortened V by 4 bases and J by 4 bases, and 13 bases separated the two germline ends. Germline-derived CDR1 and CDR2 are SGHTA and FQGNSA. The CDR3 is 14 amino acids. TCRdb analysed the reads with MiXCR anew, one entry per CDR3 protein. The table shows about 570,000 distinct CDR3 sequences, with over 35% occurring only once. This clonotype was recorded a few times. No antigen is known for it. This receptor was identified in a human donor in good health (CMV status not recorded). Some clones in this sample may be carry-over from other donors' samples. The V call is TRBV7-2, the J call TRBJ2-5; D uncertain. Sequenced here: cultured PBMCs, sampled from culture after CMV antigen stimulation. CDR3: CASSSVGRRETQYF. In nucleotides, the CDR3 is TGTGCCAGCAGCTCAGTAGGTCGGCGAGAGACCCAGTACTTC.